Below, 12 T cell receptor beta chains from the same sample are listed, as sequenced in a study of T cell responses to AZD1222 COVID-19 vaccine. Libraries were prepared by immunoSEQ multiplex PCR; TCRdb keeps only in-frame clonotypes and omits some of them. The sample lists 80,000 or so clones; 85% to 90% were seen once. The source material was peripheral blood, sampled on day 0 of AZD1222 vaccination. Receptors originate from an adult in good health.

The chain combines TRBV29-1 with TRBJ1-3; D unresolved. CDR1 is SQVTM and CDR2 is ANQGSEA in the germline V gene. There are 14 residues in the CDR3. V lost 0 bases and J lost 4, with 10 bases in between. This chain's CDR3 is CSVEDPLRGNTIYF. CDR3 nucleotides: TGCAGCGTTGAAGATCCCTTGAGAGGAAACACCATATATTTT.

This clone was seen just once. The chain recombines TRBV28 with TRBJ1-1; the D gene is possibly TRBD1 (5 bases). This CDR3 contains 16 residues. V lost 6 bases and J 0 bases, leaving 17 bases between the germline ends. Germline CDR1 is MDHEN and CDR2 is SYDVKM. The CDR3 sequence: CASRGREGLVNTEAFF. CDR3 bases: TGTGCCAGCAGGGGGCGGGAGGGGTTGGTGAACACTGAAGCTTTCTTT.

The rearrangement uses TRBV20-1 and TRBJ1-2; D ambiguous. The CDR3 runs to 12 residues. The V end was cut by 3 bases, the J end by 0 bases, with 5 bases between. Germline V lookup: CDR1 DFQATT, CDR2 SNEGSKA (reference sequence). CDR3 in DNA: TGCAGTGCTAGTCGGGCTAACTATGGCTACACCTTC. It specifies CSASRANYGYTF.

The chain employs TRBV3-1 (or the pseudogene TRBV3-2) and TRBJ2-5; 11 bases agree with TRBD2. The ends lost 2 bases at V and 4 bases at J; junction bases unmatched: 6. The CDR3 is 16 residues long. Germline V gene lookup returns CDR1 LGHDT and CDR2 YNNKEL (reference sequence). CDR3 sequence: CASSQRLAGGRETQYF. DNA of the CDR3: TGTGCCAGCAGCCAACGTCTAGCGGGGGGTCGAGAGACCCAGTACTTC.

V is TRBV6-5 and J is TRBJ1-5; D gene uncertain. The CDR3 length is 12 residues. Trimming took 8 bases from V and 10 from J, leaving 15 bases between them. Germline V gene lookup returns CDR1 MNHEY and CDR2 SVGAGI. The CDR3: CASGDGNSPQHF. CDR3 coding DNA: TGTGCCAGCGGCGACGGGAATAGCCCCCAGCATTTT.

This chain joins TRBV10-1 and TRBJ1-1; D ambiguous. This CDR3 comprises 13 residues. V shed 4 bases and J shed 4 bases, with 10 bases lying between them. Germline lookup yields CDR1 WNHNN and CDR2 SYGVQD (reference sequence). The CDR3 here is CASSVGIFTEAFF. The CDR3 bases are TGCGCCAGCAGTGTAGGGATCTTCACTGAAGCTTTCTTT.

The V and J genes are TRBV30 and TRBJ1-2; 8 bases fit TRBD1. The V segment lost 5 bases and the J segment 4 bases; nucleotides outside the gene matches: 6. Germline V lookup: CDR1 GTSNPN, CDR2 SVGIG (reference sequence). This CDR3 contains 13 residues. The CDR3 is CAWATGEGYGYTF. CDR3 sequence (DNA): TGTGCCTGGGCGACAGGGGAGGGCTATGGCTACACCTTC.

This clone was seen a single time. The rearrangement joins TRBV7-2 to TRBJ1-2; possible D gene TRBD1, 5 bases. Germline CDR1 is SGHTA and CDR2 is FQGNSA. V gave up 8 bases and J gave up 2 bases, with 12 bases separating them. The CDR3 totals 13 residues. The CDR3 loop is CASQKGRNYGYTF. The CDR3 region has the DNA TGTGCCAGCCAGAAGGGGAGGAACTATGGCTACACCTTC.

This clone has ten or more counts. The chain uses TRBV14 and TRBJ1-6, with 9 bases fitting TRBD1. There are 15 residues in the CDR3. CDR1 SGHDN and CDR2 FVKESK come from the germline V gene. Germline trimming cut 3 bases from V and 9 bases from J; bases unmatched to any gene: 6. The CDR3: CASSQGQGGTSPLHF. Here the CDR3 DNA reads TGTGCCAGCAGCCAGGGACAGGGAGGGACTTCACCCCTCCACTTT.

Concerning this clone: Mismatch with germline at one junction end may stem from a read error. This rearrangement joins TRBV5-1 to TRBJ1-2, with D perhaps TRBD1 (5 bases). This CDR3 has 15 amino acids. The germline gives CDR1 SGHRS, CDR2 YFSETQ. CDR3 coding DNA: TGCGCCAGCACCTTGGCGACAGAAACTCGCGGTGGCTACACCTTC. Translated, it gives CASTLATETRGGYTF.

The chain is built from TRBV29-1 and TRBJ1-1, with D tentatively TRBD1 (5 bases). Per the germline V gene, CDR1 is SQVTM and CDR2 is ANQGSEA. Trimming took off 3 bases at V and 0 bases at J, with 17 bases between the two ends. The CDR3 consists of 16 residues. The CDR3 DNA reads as TGCAGCGTTGACACTGCAGGGCTTAACATGAACACTGAAGCTTTCTTT. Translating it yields CSVDTAGLNMNTEAFF. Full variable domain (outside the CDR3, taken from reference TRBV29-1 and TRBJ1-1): SAVISQKPSRDICQRGTSLTIQCQVDSQVTMMFWYRQQPGQSLTLIATANQGSEATYESGFVIDKFPISRPNLTFSTLTVSNMSPEDSSIYLCSVDTAGLNMNTEAFFGQGTRLTVV.

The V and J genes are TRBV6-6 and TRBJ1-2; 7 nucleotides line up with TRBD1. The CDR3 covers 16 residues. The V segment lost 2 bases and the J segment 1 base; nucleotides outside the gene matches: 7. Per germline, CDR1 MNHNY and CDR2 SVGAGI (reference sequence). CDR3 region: CASSYPSGGGNYGYTF. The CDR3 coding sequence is TGTGCCAGCAGTTACCCATCAGGGGGGGGTAACTATGGCTACACCTTC.